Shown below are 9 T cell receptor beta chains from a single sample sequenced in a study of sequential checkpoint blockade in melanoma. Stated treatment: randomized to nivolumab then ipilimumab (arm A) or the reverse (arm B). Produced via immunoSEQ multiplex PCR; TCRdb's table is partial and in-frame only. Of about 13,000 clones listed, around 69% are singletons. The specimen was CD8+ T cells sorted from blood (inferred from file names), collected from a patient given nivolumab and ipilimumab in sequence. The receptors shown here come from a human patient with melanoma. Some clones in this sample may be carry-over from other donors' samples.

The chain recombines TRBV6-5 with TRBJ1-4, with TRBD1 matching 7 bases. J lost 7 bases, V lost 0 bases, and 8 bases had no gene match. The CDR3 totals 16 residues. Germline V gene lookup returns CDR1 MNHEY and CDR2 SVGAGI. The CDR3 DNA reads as TGTGCCAGCAGTTACTCTACCGGGACAGTTTTTGAAAAACTGTTTTTT. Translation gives CASSYSTGTVFEKLFF.

CDR3 amino acids: CASSITSRATDTQYF. CDR3 sequence (DNA): TGCGCCAGCAGCATAACGTCCAGGGCGACAGATACGCAGTATTTT. The V call is TRBV5-1, the J call TRBJ2-3; D perhaps matches TRBD1 (5 bases). Trimming took 4 bases from V and 3 from J, leaving 15 bases between them. Germline V gene lookup returns CDR1 SGHRS and CDR2 YFSETQ. There are 15 residues in the CDR3.

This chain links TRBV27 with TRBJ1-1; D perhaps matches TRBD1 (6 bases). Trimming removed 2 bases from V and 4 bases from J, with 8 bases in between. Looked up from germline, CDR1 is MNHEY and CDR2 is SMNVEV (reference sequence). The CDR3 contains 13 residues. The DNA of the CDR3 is TGTGCCAGCAGTTTAACAGGGAGCACTGAAGCTTTCTTT. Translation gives CASSLTGSTEAFF.

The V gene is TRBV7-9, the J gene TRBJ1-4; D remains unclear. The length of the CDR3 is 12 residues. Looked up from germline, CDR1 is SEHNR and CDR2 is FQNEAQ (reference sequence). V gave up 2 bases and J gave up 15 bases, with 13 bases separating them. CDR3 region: CASSLFNPYVFF. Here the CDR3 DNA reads TGTGCCAGCAGCTTATTTAACCCCTATGTGTTTTTT.

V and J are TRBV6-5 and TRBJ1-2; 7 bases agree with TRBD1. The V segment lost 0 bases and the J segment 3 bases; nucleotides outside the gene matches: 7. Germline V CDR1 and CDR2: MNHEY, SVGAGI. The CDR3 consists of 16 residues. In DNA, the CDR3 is TGTGCCAGCAGTTACTCGCGTACAGGGGACCACTATGGCTACACCTTC. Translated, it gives CASSYSRTGDHYGYTF.

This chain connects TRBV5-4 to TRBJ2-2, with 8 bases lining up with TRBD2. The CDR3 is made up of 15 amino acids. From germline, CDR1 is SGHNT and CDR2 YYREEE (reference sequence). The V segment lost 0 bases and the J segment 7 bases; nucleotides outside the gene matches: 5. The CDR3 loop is CASSLGLALFGELFF. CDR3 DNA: TGTGCCAGCAGCTTGGGACTAGCGTTATTCGGGGAGCTGTTTTTT.

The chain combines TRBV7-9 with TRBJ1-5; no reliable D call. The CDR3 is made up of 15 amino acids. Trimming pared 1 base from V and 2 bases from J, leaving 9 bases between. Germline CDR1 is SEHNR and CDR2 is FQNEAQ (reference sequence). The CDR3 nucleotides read TGTGCCAGCAGCTTAGGCTTCCAGGGCAATCAGCCCCAGCATTTT. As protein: CASSLGFQGNQPQHF.

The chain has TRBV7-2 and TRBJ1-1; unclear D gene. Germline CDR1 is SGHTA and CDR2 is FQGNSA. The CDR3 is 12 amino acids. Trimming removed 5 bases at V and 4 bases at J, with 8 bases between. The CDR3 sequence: CASSPRGTEAFF. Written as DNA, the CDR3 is TGTGCCAGCAGCCCGCGAGGCACTGAAGCTTTCTTT.

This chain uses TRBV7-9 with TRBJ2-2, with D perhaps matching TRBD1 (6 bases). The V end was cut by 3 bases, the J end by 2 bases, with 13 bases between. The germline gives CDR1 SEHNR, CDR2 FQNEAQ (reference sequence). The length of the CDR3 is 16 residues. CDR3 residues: CASSFRAGENTGELFF. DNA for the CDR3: TGTGCCAGCAGCTTTCGGGCAGGGGAAAACACCGGGGAGCTGTTTTTT.